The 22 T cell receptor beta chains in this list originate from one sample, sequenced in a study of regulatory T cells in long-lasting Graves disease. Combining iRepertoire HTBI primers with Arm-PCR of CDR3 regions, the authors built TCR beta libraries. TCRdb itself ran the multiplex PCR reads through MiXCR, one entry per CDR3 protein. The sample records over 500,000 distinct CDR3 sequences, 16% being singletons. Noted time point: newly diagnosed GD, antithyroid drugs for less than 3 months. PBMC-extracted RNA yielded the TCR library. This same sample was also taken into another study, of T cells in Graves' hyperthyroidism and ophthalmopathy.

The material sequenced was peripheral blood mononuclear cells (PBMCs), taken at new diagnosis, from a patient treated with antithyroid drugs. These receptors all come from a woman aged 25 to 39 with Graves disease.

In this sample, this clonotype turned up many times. The CDR3 region is CASRGSGTRNQPQHF. CDR3 nucleotide sequence: TGTGCCAGCAGAGGTTCAGGGACACGCAATCAGCCCCAGCATTTT. The V and J genes are TRBV2 and TRBJ1-5; TRBD1 might be the D (6 bases). The V end was cut by 6 bases, the J end by 2 bases, with 14 bases between. Germline-derived CDR1 and CDR2 are SNHLY and FYNNEI. The CDR3 extends over 15 amino acids.

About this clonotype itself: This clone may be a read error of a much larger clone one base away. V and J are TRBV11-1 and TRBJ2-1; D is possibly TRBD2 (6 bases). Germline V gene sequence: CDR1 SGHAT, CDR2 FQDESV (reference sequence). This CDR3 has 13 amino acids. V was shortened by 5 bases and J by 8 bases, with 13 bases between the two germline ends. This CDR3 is CASSPTSIDEQFF. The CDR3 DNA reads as TGTGCCAGCAGCCCAACTAGCATCGATGAGCAGTTCTTC. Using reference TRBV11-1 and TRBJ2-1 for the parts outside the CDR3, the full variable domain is EAEVAQSPRYKITEKSQAVAFWCDPISGHATLYWYRQILGQGPELLVQFQDESVVDDSQLPKDRFSAERLKGVDSTLKIQPAELGDSAMYLCASSPTSIDEQFFGPGTRLTVL.

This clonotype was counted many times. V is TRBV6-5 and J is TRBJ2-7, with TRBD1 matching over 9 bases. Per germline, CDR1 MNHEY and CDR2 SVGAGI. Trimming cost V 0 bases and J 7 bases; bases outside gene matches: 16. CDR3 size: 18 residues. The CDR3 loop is CASSYSTASKDRGEEQYF. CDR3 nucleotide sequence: TGTGCCAGCAGTTACTCGACGGCCTCGAAGGACAGGGGAGAAGAGCAGTACTTC.

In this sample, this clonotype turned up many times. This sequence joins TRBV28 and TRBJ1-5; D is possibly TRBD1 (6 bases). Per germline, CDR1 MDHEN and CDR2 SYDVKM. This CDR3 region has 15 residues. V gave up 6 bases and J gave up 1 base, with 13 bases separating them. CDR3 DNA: TGTGCCAGCAGCTCAGGGGCCGGGAGCAATCAGCCCCAGCATTTT. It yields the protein CASSSGAGSNQPQHF.

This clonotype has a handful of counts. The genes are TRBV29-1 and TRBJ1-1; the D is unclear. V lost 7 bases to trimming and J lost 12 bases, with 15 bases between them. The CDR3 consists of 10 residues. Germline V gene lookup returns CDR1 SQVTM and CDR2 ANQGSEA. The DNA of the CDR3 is TGCAGCGCAAGCACTAGCCAAACTTTCTTT. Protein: CSASTSQTFF.

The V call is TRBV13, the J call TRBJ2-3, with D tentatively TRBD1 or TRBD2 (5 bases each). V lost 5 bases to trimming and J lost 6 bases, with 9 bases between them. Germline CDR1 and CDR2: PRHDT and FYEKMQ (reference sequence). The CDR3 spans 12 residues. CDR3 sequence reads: CASSRWGDTQYF. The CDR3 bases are TGTGCCAGCAGCCGTTGGGGGGATACGCAGTATTTT.

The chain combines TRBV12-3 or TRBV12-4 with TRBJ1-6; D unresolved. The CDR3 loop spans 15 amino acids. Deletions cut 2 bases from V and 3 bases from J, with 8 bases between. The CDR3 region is CASSLRDIYNSPLHF. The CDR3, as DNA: TGTGCCAGCAGTTTAAGGGATATCTATAATTCACCCCTCCACTTT.

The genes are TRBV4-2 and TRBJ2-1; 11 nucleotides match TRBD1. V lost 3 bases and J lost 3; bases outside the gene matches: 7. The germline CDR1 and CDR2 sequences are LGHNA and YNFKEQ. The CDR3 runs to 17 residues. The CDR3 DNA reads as TGTGCCAGCAGCCACTTACCGGGACAGGGGGACTACAATGAGCAGTTCTTC. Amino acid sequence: CASSHLPGQGDYNEQFF.

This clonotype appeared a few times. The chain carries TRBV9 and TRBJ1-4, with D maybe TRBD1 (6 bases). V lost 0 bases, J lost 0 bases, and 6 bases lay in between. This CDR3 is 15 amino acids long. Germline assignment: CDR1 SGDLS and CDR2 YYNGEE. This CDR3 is CASSVEGATNEKLFF. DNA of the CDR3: TGTGCCAGCAGCGTAGAGGGGGCAACTAATGAAAAACTGTTTTTT.

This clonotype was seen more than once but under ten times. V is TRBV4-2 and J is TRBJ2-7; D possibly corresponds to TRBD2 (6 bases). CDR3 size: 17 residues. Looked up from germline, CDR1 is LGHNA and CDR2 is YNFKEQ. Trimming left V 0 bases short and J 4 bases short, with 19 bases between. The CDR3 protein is CASSQDLTRREQYEQYF. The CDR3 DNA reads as TGTGCCAGCAGCCAAGATTTAACGCGACGGGAGCAATACGAGCAGTACTTC.

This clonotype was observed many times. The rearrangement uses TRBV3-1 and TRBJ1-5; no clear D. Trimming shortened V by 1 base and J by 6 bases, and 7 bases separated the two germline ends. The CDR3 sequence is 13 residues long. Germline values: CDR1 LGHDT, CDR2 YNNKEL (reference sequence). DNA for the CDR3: TGTGCCAGCAGCCAAGGCAAGGGTCAGCCCCAGCATTTT. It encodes CASSQGKGQPQHF.

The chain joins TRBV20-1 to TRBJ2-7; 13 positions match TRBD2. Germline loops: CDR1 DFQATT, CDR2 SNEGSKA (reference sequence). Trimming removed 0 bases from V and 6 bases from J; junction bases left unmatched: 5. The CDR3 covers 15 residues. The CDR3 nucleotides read TGCAGTGCTAGAGAAGGCGGGACTAGCGGGACCGAGCAGTACTTC. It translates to CSAREGGTSGTEQYF.

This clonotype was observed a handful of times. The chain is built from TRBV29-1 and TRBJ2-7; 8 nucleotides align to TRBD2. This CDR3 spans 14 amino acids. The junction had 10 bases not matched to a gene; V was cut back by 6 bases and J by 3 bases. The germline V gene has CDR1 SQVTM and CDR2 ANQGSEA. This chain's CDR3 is CSVSQTSANYEQYF. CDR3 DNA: TGCAGCGTCTCCCAGACTAGCGCGAACTACGAGCAGTACTTC.

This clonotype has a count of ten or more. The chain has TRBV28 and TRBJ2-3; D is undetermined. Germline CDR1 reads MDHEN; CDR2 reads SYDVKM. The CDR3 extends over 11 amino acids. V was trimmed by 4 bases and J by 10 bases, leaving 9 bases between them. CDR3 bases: TGTGCCAGCAGTTCGACCCGGGCGCAGTATTTT. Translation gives CASSSTRAQYF.

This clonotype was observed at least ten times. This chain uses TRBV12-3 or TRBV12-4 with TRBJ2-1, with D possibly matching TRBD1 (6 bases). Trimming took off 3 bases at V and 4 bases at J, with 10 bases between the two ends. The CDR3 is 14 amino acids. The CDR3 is CASSFGTRYNEQFF. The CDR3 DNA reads TGTGCCAGCAGTTTTGGGACAAGGTACAATGAGCAGTTCTTC.

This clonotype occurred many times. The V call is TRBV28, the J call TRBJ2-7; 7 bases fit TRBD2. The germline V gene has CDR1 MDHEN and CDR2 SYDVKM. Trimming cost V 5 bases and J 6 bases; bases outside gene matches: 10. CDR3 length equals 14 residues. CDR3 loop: CASSRPGLSGEQYF. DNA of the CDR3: TGTGCCAGCAGTCGGCCGGGACTATCGGGCGAGCAGTACTTC.

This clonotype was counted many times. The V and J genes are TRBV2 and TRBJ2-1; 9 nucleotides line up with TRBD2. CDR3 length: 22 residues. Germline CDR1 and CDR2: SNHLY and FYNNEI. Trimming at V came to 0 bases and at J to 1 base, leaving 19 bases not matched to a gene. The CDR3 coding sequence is TGTGCCAGCAGTGAAGCGCTGGGGGGGCTAGCGGGAATCAAGGGGTCCTACAATGAGCAGTTCTTC. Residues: CASSEALGGLAGIKGSYNEQFF.

DNA of the CDR3: TGTGCCAGCAAACCGGACAGGGCTGAAGCTTTCTTT. Its protein product is CASKPDRAEAFF. This chain links TRBV28 with TRBJ1-1, with TRBD1 identical over 8 bases. This CDR3 is 12 amino acids long. Germline V gene sequence: CDR1 MDHEN, CDR2 SYDVKM. The junction had 4 bases not matched to a gene; V was cut back by 7 bases and J by 6 bases.

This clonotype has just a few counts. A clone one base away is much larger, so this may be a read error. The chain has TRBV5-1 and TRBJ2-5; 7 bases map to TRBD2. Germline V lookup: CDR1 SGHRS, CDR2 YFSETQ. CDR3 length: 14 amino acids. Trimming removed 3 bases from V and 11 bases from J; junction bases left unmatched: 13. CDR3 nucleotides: TGCGCCAGCAGCTATTCAGCGGGGTACAATGAGCAGTACTTC. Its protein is CASSYSAGYNEQYF.

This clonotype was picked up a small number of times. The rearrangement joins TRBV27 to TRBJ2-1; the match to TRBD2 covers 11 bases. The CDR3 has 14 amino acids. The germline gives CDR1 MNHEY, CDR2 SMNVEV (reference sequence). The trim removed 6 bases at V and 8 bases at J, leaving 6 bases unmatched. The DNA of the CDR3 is TGTGCCAGCAGCACTAGCGGGAGTATCGATGAGCAGTTCTTC. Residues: CASSTSGSIDEQFF.

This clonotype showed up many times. The CDR3 DNA reads TGCAGTGCTAGAGACCGGGATCGGGGACAGGGCACTGAAGCTTTCTTT. This gives the protein CSARDRDRGQGTEAFF. The chain joins TRBV20-1 to TRBJ1-1; 9 bases line up with TRBD1. Trimming took 0 bases from V and 4 from J; bases not matched to a gene: 9. Germline lookup yields CDR1 DFQATT and CDR2 SNEGSKA (reference sequence). This CDR3 comprises 16 residues.

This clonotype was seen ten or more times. CDR3 region: CASSPAPQNTGELFF. CDR3 in DNA: TGTGCCAGCAGTCCGGCCCCCCAAAACACCGGGGAGCTGTTTTTT. V gene TRBV28 combines with J gene TRBJ2-2; D unclear. The CDR3 sequence is 15 residues long. V lost 5 bases, J lost 2 bases, and 12 bases lay in between. Germline V gene sequence: CDR1 MDHEN, CDR2 SYDVKM.